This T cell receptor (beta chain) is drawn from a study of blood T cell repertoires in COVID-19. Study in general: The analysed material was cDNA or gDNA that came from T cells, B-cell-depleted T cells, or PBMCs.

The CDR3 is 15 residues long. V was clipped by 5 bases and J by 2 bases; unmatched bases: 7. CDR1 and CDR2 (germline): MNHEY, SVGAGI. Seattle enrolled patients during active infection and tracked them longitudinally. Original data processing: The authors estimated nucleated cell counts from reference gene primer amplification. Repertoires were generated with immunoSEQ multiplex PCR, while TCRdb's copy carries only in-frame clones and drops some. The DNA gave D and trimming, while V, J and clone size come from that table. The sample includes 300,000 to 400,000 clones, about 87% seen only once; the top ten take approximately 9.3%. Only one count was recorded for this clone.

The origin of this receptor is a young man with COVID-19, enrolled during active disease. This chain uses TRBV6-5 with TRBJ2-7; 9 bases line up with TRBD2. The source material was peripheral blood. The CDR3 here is CASSILTSGAYEQYF. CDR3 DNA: TGTGCCAGCAGTATTTTGACTAGCGGAGCCTACGAGCAGTACTTC.